A single T cell receptor beta chain is shown here with its context. Its antigen target is currently unknown. The sample holds no much larger clone one base away, and base qualities are not on file. The data were taken from a study of blood T cell repertoires in COVID-19 (TCRdb year 2020). Turning to the overall study: Samples from collaborators originated in the United States, Italy and Spain and spanned both the acute and convalescent phases of COVID-19. The prospective study material was composed of cDNA or gDNA derived from T cells, B-cell-depleted T cells, or PBMCs. Deeply sampled blood TCRbeta repertoires from subjects exposed to, actively infected with, or recovered from COVID-19 were included in the dataset. The repertoires were released in a freely available public database meant as a resource for research on the immune response to SARS-CoV-2. The samples were drawn from two sources: the first 160 participants of the ongoing ImmuneRACE study, and fewer than 1,500 subjects contributed by 6 global collaborators. Sample metadata almost always included a de-identified subject ID, COVID-19 status, age in years and sex. Where HLA class I and class II types were available, the types were taken from metadata supplied by the sample provider, not from assay-based typing. The research as a whole found: How much clinical and demographic metadata was included differed by source and by participant, and the metadata was provided uncurated.

The collaborating institutions used their own protocols to collect whole blood in K2EDTA tubes. Collaborator samples were shipped for TCRbeta analysis as frozen whole blood, isolated PBMCs, or DNA extracted from either sample type. CDR1 and CDR2 are read off the germline V gene as MNHEY and SVGEGT. From the cysteine through the phenylalanine, the CDR3 covers 13 amino acids. The entry retains the CDR3 DNA only, 39 bases that are in frame from base 1. V loses 6 bases, J loses 3 bases, and the germline ends lie 9 bases apart. TCRbeta CDR3 regions were amplified from genomic DNA using the immunoSEQ Assay, a bias-controlled multiplex PCR. The original pipeline was this. The number of nucleated cells in each sample was estimated from the amplification of reference gene primers within the assay. To quantify the absolute abundance of each unique TCRbeta CDR3 rearrangement, sequence reads were collapsed and filtered. Productive Simpson clonality was computed per sample as the square root of Simpson's diversity index over productive rearrangements. Held by TCRdb, this immuneACCESS table contains in-frame sequences only and omits some clones. Under half of the omission traces to an unresolved V gene where checked; the cause of the rest is unknown. That table furnishes V, J and clone size, whereas the DNA furnished D and trimming. The sample table records 150,000 or so clones; about 81% of these occur just once. The ten top clones hold 8.4% of the sample.

Rearrangement joined TRBV6-2 or TRBV6-3 to TRBJ2-1, with the identity of the D gene unclear. This TCR came from a woman aged 70-85 years with acute or convalescent COVID-19. Sequencing used peripheral blood. The CDR3 loop reads CASSLGVYNEQFF. The DNA sequence is as follows: TGTGCCAGCAGCTTAGGAGTCTACAATGAGCAGTTCTTC.